One sample yielded the 15 T cell receptor beta chains listed below, sequenced in a study of OX40 agonist ivuxolimab in advanced cancers. The method was immunoSEQ multiplex PCR; TCRdb's version includes in-frame clones alone and lacks a portion of them. This repertoire shows some 49,000 clones, about 85% found once; its top ten account for around 21%. This sample comprised CD4+ or CD8+ T cells sorted from blood, obtained in a trial of the OX40 agonist ivuxolimab. These receptors all come from an adult with an advanced solid tumor such as melanoma, head and neck, liver or kidney cancer.

V is TRBV4-3 and J is TRBJ2-7; D is ambiguous. Trimming took 0 bases from V and 3 from J, leaving 12 bases between them. The germline V gene encodes CDR1 LGHNA and CDR2 YSLEER. This CDR3 is built from 15 residues. The CDR3, as DNA: TGCGCCAGCAGCCAAGATACGGCCCCGAGCTACGAGCAGTACTTC. Encoded protein: CASSQDTAPSYEQYF.

V is TRBV7-2 and J is TRBJ1-5; 8 bases match TRBD1. The CDR3 consists of 14 residues. V lost 5 bases to trimming and J lost 2 bases; unmatched junction nucleotides: 2. Germline lookup yields CDR1 SGHTA and CDR2 FQGNSA. CDR3 loop: CASSAGQGNQPQHF. CDR3 DNA: TGTGCCAGCAGCGCGGGACAGGGCAATCAGCCCCAGCATTTT.

The rearrangement joins TRBV6-4 to TRBJ2-1; D ambiguous. Germline CDR1 and CDR2: MRHNA and SNTAGT. CDR3 size: 13 residues. V lost 8 bases, J lost 3 bases, and 11 bases lay in between. DNA of the CDR3: TGTGCCAGCGCGGAGTCTCTCTACAATGAGCAGTTCTTC. Protein: CASAESLYNEQFF.

The genes are TRBV27 and TRBJ1-6, with TRBD1 matching over 7 bases. V shed 2 bases and J 7 bases; nucleotides not matched to a gene: 11. Germline CDR1 reads MNHEY; CDR2 reads SMNVEV (reference sequence). This CDR3 contains 17 residues. The CDR3 nucleotides read TGTGCCAGCAGTTTAGGGACAGACGTTTATCGGAATTCACCCCTCCACTTT. Its translation is CASSLGTDVYRNSPLHF.

This rearrangement joins TRBV27 to TRBJ2-1; 8 nucleotides line up with TRBD1. J lost 8 bases, V lost 5 bases, and 2 bases had no gene match. The CDR3 sequence is 12 residues long. Germline CDR1 MNHEY, CDR2 SMNVEV (reference sequence). The CDR3 is CASSPTGDEQFF. CDR3 nucleotide sequence: TGTGCCAGCAGTCCGACAGGGGATGAGCAGTTCTTC.

The chain links TRBV4-3 to TRBJ2-1; D possibly corresponds to TRBD1 (5 bases). The ends were cut back, 4 bases at V and 10 bases at J, with 11 bases in the middle. The CDR3 consists of 12 residues. Germline CDR1 reads LGHNA; CDR2 reads YSLEER. The CDR3 loop is CASSRGSGEQFF. In DNA form, the CDR3 reads TGCGCCAGCAGCCGGGGCTCGGGCGAGCAGTTCTTC.

This clone was observed once. This chain joins TRBV9 and TRBJ1-2; possible D gene TRBD1, 6 bases. Looked up from germline, CDR1 is SGDLS and CDR2 is YYNGEE. V dropped 0 bases and J dropped 4 bases, with 16 bases sitting between them. The CDR3 has 16 amino acids. The CDR3: CASSVEGGQSSYGYTF. The CDR3 bases are TGTGCCAGCAGCGTAGAAGGGGGGCAAAGTTCCTATGGCTACACCTTC.

V is TRBV6-5 and J is TRBJ1-2, with 8 positions matching TRBD1. The CDR3 contains 13 residues. V lost 0 bases to trimming and J lost 6 bases; unmatched junction nucleotides: 0. CDR1 and CDR2 from the germline V gene are MNHEY and SVGAGI. This CDR3 is CASSYSGQDGYTF. The CDR3 DNA reads TGTGCCAGCAGTTACTCGGGACAGGATGGCTACACCTTC.

The chain employs TRBV7-6 and TRBJ1-4; D gene unclear. The CDR3 is made up of 15 amino acids. V lost 5 bases and J 0 bases, leaving 10 bases between the germline ends. Per the germline V gene, CDR1 is SGHVS and CDR2 is FNYEAQ. CDR3 in DNA: TGTGCCAGCAGCCCCGGGAGGTCAACTAATGAAAAACTGTTTTTT. Translated: CASSPGRSTNEKLFF. The full variable domain, completed using reference TRBV7-6 and TRBJ1-4, is GAGVSQSPRYKVTKRGQDVALRCDPISGHVSLYWYRQALGQGPEFLTYFNYEAQQDKSGLPNDRFSAERPEGSISTLTIQRTEQRDSAMYRCASSPGRSTNEKLFFGSGTQLSVL.

The CDR3 here is CASRTTGVGNQPQHF. The DNA of the CDR3 is TGTGCCAGCAGGACGACAGGGGTTGGCAATCAGCCCCAGCATTTT. The chain employs TRBV6-5 and TRBJ1-5; the match to TRBD1 covers 8 bases. CDR1 is MNHEY and CDR2 is SVGAGI in the germline V gene. Losses at the gene ends were 6 bases for V and 2 bases for J; bases not matched to a gene: 6. The CDR3 has 15 residues.

The chain is built from TRBV28 and TRBJ2-1; D might be TRBD2 (6 bases). The CDR3 has 11 residues. Per the germline V gene, CDR1 is MDHEN and CDR2 is SYDVKM. The ends were cut back, 7 bases at V and 9 bases at J, with 10 bases in the middle. The CDR3 here is CASTGGGEQFF. The CDR3 DNA follows: TGTGCCAGCACCGGGGGTGGTGAGCAGTTCTTC.

The chain joins TRBV5-8 to TRBJ2-7; D possibly corresponds to TRBD2 (5 bases). Deletions cut 4 bases from V and 4 bases from J, with 18 bases between. The germline V gene has CDR1 SGHTS and CDR2 YDEGEE. The CDR3 is 15 residues long. CDR3 DNA sequence: TGTGCCAGCAGCCCGGGGTCAACCGGGCCATACGAGCAGTACGTC. As protein: CASSPGSTGPYEQYV.

The J gene is TRBJ1-2, the V gene TRBV27, with D possibly TRBD1 on 6 matching bases. The germline gives CDR1 MNHEY, CDR2 SMNVEV (reference sequence). The V end lost 0 bases, the J end lost 8 bases, and 16 bases lay between the germline ends. The CDR3 is 15 amino acids. Here the CDR3 reads CASSLSGRGGYGYTF. CDR3 nucleotide sequence: TGTGCCAGCAGTTTATCGGGCAGGGGAGGGTACGGCTACACCTTC.

V gene TRBV7-3 combines with J gene TRBJ1-6; D is unresolved. The germline gives CDR1 SGHTA, CDR2 FQGTGA. This CDR3 is built from 13 residues. The V end was cut by 6 bases, the J end by 9 bases, with 12 bases between. Here the CDR3 reads CASSQHVGSPLHF. As DNA, the CDR3 is TGTGCCAGCAGTCAACATGTGGGTTCACCCCTCCACTTT.

For this clone: This CDR3 is also generated by other DNA sequences in the sample. J is TRBJ2-5 and V is TRBV6-5, with D possibly TRBD2 on 7 matching bases. V lost 0 bases to trimming and J lost 4 bases, with 9 bases between them. Germline lookup yields CDR1 MNHEY and CDR2 SVGAGI. The CDR3 covers 14 residues. CDR3 DNA sequence: TGTGCCAGCAGTTACTCGGGGGGGCGAGAGACCCAGTACTTC. Amino acid sequence: CASSYSGGRETQYF.